Shown below are 31 T cell receptor beta chains from a single sample sequenced in a study of cytomegalovirus exposure and HLA in healthy donors. The primer mix had 60 Vbeta and 13 Jbeta primers. Libraries were prepared by immunoSEQ multiplex PCR; TCRdb keeps only in-frame clonotypes and omits some of them. The table lists around 120,000 clones, approximately 70% of them singletons. The sample was PBMCs. The source of these receptors is a woman aged 55-75 years in good health and CMV-seropositive.

CDR3: CASSLWTGAVYEQYF. The CDR3 region has the DNA TGCGCCAGCAGCTTGTGGACAGGGGCTGTCTACGAGCAGTACTTC. This chain uses TRBV5-1 with TRBJ2-7; TRBD1 aligns across 9 bases. The CDR3 totals 15 residues. Unmatched junction bases numbered 5, after V lost 1 base and J lost 3 bases. Germline CDR1 SGHRS, CDR2 YFSETQ.

This clone was recorded a few times. The chain is built from TRBV2 and TRBJ2-7; D uncertain. The CDR3 has 12 amino acids. V was clipped by 3 bases and J by 0 bases, with 3 bases between them. Germline CDR1 reads SNHLY; CDR2 reads FYNNEI. The CDR3 coding sequence is TGTGCCAGCAGTGACAGCTCCTACGAGCAGTACTTC. Its translation is CASSDSSYEQYF. The entire variable domain, with the rest obtained from reference TRBV2 and TRBJ2-7, is as follows: EPEVTQTPSHQVTQMGQEVILRCVPISNHLYFYWYRQILGQKVEFLVSFYNNEISEKSEIFDDQFSVERPDGSNFTLKIRSTKLEDSAMYFCASSDSSYEQYFGPGTRLTVT.

V is TRBV6-1 and J is TRBJ1-3; D gene uncertain. The CDR3 consists of 16 residues. Germline V gene sequence: CDR1 MNHNS, CDR2 SASEGT. Trimming pared 1 base from V and 3 bases from J, leaving 13 bases between. In nucleotides, the CDR3 is TGTGCCAGCAGTGAAGGTAGGAGGCCCGATGGAAACACCATATATTTT. Residues: CASSEGRRPDGNTIYF.

The gene calls are TRBV7-3 and TRBJ2-5, with a weak D call TRBD2 (5 bases). This CDR3 is 15 amino acids long. Trimming removed 6 bases at V and 1 base at J, with 15 bases between. The V gene's germline CDR1 is SGHTA and CDR2 FQGTGA. In nucleotides, the CDR3 is TGTGCCAGCAGACATAACGGGGAAGGCCAAGAGACCCAGTACTTC. It encodes CASRHNGEGQETQYF.

The V and J genes are TRBV5-1 and TRBJ2-3, with D uncertain. The CDR3 consists of 14 residues. V shed 2 bases and J shed 6 bases, with 13 bases lying between them. CDR1 is SGHRS and CDR2 is YFSETQ in the germline V gene. CDR3 sequence: CASSLGSPPDTQYF. DNA for the CDR3: TGCGCCAGCAGCTTAGGTAGCCCTCCGGATACGCAGTATTTT. The full variable domain, in which reference TRBV5-1 and TRBJ2-3 provide the parts outside the CDR3, is KAGVTQTPRYLIKTRGQQVTLSCSPISGHRSVSWYQQTPGQGLQFLFEYFSETQRNKGNFPGRFSGRQFSNSRSEMNVSTLELGDSALYLCASSLGSPPDTQYFGPGTRLTVL.

This clone was observed a single time. V and J are TRBV29-1 and TRBJ2-4; 8 bases match TRBD1. CDR3 size: 14 residues. Unmatched junction bases numbered 4, after V lost 5 bases and J lost 1 base. Germline V gene lookup returns CDR1 SQVTM and CDR2 ANQGSEA. In nucleotides, the CDR3 is TGCAGCGTTTCCCAGGGGGCGGCCAAAAACATTCAGTACTTC. Encoded protein: CSVSQGAAKNIQYF.

The chain carries TRBV7-9 and TRBJ2-5, with TRBD2 matching over 15 bases. CDR1 and CDR2 (germline): SEHNR, FQNEAQ (reference sequence). This CDR3 comprises 17 residues. The trim removed 0 bases at V and 2 bases at J, leaving 1 base unmatched. For the CDR3, the DNA is TGTGCCAGCAGCTTAGCGGGGACTAGCGGGGGGCAAGAGACCCAGTACTTC. The encoded protein is CASSLAGTSGGQETQYF.

V gene TRBV19 combines with J gene TRBJ1-3; maybe TRBD1 (6 bases). The CDR3 loop spans 15 amino acids. The germline V gene has CDR1 LNHDA and CDR2 SQIVND (reference sequence). The V gene lost 3 bases and the J gene lost 3 bases, with 12 bases spanning the gap. CDR3 residues: CASSMIQGDGNTIYF. The CDR3 DNA sequence: TGTGCCAGTAGTATGATACAGGGTGATGGAAACACCATATATTTT.

The chain has TRBV6-6 and TRBJ1-2, with D unresolved. The CDR3 loop spans 13 amino acids. The V end was cut by 5 bases, the J end by 4 bases, with 11 bases between. CDR1 is MNHNY, CDR2 SVGAGI, per germline (reference sequence). CDR3 loop: CASSRDSGYGYTF. Written as DNA, the CDR3 is TGTGCCAGCAGTCGAGACTCGGGCTATGGCTACACCTTC.

Points on this clone: A junction end diverges from the germline sequence, so it may reflect a read error. This chain links TRBV10-2 with TRBJ1-4, with 12 bases aligning to TRBD1. CDR1 and CDR2 (germline): WSHSY, SAAADI. The CDR3 runs to 17 residues. The CDR3 sequence: CASRATGTGGLNEKLFF. The CDR3 DNA follows: TGCGCCAGCAGAGCCACCGGGACAGGGGGCCTTAATGAAAAGCTGTTTTTT.

This sequence joins TRBV27 and TRBJ2-1, with 16 bases lining up with TRBD2. The length of the CDR3 is 18 residues. With 5 bases clipped from V and 1 base from J, the junction kept 5 bases outside the gene matches. The germline V gene has CDR1 MNHEY and CDR2 SMNVEV (reference sequence). The CDR3 nucleotides are TGTGCCAGCAGTCCCATGGGACTAGCGGGGGGGTCCTACAATGAGCAGTTCTTC. Translating it yields CASSPMGLAGGSYNEQFF.

The chain combines TRBV18 with TRBJ2-3; D gene uncertain. V lost 0 bases and J 3 bases, leaving 7 bases between the germline ends. CDR1 is KGHSH, CDR2 LQKENI, per germline. The CDR3 is 14 residues long. CDR3 sequence reads: CASSPPSRTDTQYF. The CDR3 nucleotides read TGTGCCAGCTCACCACCAAGCAGGACAGATACGCAGTATTTT.

The V gene is TRBV5-3, the J gene TRBJ2-7, with TRBD1 matching 7 bases. TRBV5-3 is reported as an ORF; its role is uncertain. This CDR3 has 18 amino acids. The J segment lost 1 base and the V segment lost 0 bases, leaving 13 bases of the junction unmatched. DNA of the CDR3: TGTGCCAGAAGCTTGGCGCCACGACAGGGACAAATTTCCTACGAGCAGTACTTC. Translating gives CARSLAPRQGQISYEQYF.

The sample holds a few counts of this clone. The chain joins TRBV25-1 to TRBJ2-3; tentatively, D is TRBD2 (5 bases). CDR3 length: 13 residues. Trimming removed 6 bases from V and 5 bases from J, with 12 bases in between. CDR1 MGHDK and CDR2 SYGVNS come from the germline V gene. CDR3 protein: CASRDWGRDTQYF. CDR3 in DNA: TGTGCCAGCAGGGACTGGGGAAGAGATACGCAGTATTTT.

The sample holds one count of this clone. This chain connects TRBV7-7 to TRBJ2-7; D call uncertain. The CDR3 runs to 14 residues. Per the germline V gene, CDR1 is SSHAT and CDR2 is FNYEAQ (reference sequence). The V end lost 5 bases, the J end lost 5 bases, and 16 bases lay between the germline ends. CDR3 sequence: CASSQLETPNEQYF. The CDR3, as DNA: TGTGCCAGCAGCCAGCTTGAGACACCGAACGAGCAGTACTTC.

The chain recombines TRBV19 with TRBJ1-6; the D gene is possibly TRBD1 (6 bases). Trimming removed 5 bases from V and 2 bases from J, with 10 bases in between. Germline CDR1 is LNHDA and CDR2 is SQIVND (reference sequence). The CDR3 has 15 residues. CDR3: CASSLQGAYNSPLHF. For the CDR3, the DNA is TGTGCCAGTAGTCTACAGGGAGCCTATAATTCACCCCTCCACTTT.

This clone appeared a few times. The chain uses TRBV11-2 and TRBJ2-7, with D unclear. The CDR3 has 15 amino acids. Looked up from germline, CDR1 is SGHAT and CDR2 is FQNNGV. The germline V and J ends were trimmed by 7 bases and 1 base, with 17 bases remaining between them. CDR3 sequence reads: CASTPFLAESYEQYF. CDR3 nucleotides: TGTGCCAGCACCCCATTCTTGGCGGAGTCCTACGAGCAGTACTTC.

As concerns this clone: One end of the junction varies from germline; a read error may be responsible. The V call is TRBV29-1, the J call TRBJ2-2, with D possibly matching TRBD1 (6 bases). The CDR3 extends over 14 amino acids. The germline gives CDR1 SQVTM, CDR2 ANQGSEA. The CDR3 DNA reads as TGCAGCGTTGAAGTATGGGGGCGCACCAGGGAGCTGTTTTTT. It is translated as CSVEVWGRTRELFF.

The CDR3 DNA sequence: TGTGCCAGCTCCCTCGGGACAGGGCTTGCCCGGGATACGCAGTATTTT. As protein: CASSLGTGLARDTQYF. The rearrangement uses TRBV18 and TRBJ2-3; 9 nucleotides agree with TRBD1. The V segment lost 6 bases and the J segment 6 bases; nucleotides outside the gene matches: 13. Germline V gene lookup returns CDR1 KGHSH and CDR2 LQKENI. The CDR3 covers 16 residues.

The sample holds a few counts of this clone. The rearrangement uses TRBV5-6 and TRBJ1-5; 7 positions match TRBD1. The V and J ends lost 1 base and 4 bases, in that order; junction bases with no gene match: 8. There are 16 residues in the CDR3. Germline V gives CDR1 SGHDT, CDR2 YYEEEE. The CDR3 loop reads CASSLLGQAENQPQHF. The CDR3 nucleotides read TGTGCCAGCAGCTTGTTAGGACAGGCCGAAAATCAGCCCCAGCATTTT.

The V and J genes are TRBV7-2 and TRBJ1-1; the D is unclear. Germline V gives CDR1 SGHTA, CDR2 FQGNSA. This CDR3 spans 14 amino acids. V lost 5 bases to trimming and J lost 1 base, with 11 bases between them. This CDR3 reads CASSPGYGNTEAFF. In nucleotides, the CDR3 is TGTGCCAGCAGCCCGGGATATGGGAACACTGAAGCTTTCTTT.

Worth noting for this clone: Other nucleotide sequences from this sample produce the same CDR3. The chain uses TRBV7-9 and TRBJ1-6; the match to TRBD1 covers 8 bases. Trimming at V came to 5 bases and at J to 2 bases, leaving 8 bases not matched to a gene. The CDR3 is 17 residues long. The germline V gene encodes CDR1 SEHNR and CDR2 FQNEAQ (reference sequence). The CDR3 DNA reads TGTGCCAGCAGCCCGGGACAGGACGAACCCTATAATTCACCCCTCCACTTT. This codes for CASSPGQDEPYNSPLHF.

The chain is built from TRBV5-4 and TRBJ2-3, with TRBD2 identical over 14 bases. In germline, CDR1 is SGHNT, CDR2 YYREEE (reference sequence). After removal of 0 bases from V and 6 bases from J, the junction contained 6 bases not matched to a gene. The CDR3 has 17 amino acids. CDR3 protein: CASSLVTSGGAGDTQYF. CDR3 in DNA: TGTGCCAGCAGCTTGGTGACTAGCGGGGGGGCTGGGGATACGCAGTATTTT.

The rearrangement uses TRBV15 and TRBJ2-5, with 8 bases identical to TRBD1. The CDR3 consists of 17 residues. Germline loops: CDR1 LNHNV, CDR2 YYDKDF (reference sequence). Trimming cost V 1 base and J 2 bases; bases outside gene matches: 9. CDR3 DNA: TGTGCCACCAGCAGAGGGCCCCGGGACAGGCTACAAGAGACCCAGTACTTC. Translating gives CATSRGPRDRLQETQYF. The full variable domain, in which reference TRBV15 and TRBJ2-5 provide the parts outside the CDR3, is DAMVIQNPRYQVTQFGKPVTLSCSQTLNHNVMYWYQQKSSQAPKLLFHYYDKDFNNEADTPDNFQSRRPNTSFCFLDIRSPGLGDTAMYLCATSRGPRDRLQETQYFGPGTRLLVL.

The rearrangement joins TRBV9 to TRBJ2-1; D possibly corresponds to TRBD2 (7 bases). CDR1 and CDR2 (germline): SGDLS, YYNGEE. V lost 0 bases and J 9 bases, leaving 10 bases between the germline ends. The CDR3 is made up of 13 amino acids. The CDR3 is CASSVAGGPEQFF. The CDR3 DNA follows: TGTGCCAGCAGCGTAGCGGGGGGCCCTGAGCAGTTCTTC.

The chain is built from TRBV2 and TRBJ2-7; D may be TRBD2 (7 bases). Germline CDR1 SNHLY, CDR2 FYNNEI. Trimming left V 2 bases short and J 3 bases short, with 14 bases between. The CDR3 length is 15 residues. The CDR3 DNA reads as TGTGCCAGCAGTGAACGGGGGGCCACTCTCTACGAGCAGTACTTC. Translated, it gives CASSERGATLYEQYF. The full variable domain, with the rest looked up from reference TRBV2 and TRBJ2-7, is EPEVTQTPSHQVTQMGQEVILRCVPISNHLYFYWYRQILGQKVEFLVSFYNNEISEKSEIFDDQFSVERPDGSNFTLKIRSTKLEDSAMYFCASSERGATLYEQYFGPGTRLTVT.

This clone came up a few times. The J gene is TRBJ2-5, the V gene TRBV10-3; TRBD2 is a possible D gene (6 bases). The V end was cut by 0 bases, the J end by 4 bases, with 6 bases between. This CDR3 is 13 amino acids long. Germline V gene lookup returns CDR1 ENHRY and CDR2 SYGVKD. The CDR3 loop reads CAISESEGETQYF. As DNA, the CDR3 is TGTGCCATCAGTGAGTCGGAGGGAGAGACCCAGTACTTC.

In DNA form, the CDR3 reads TGTGCCAGTAGCCCGACCGGGACAGACTATGGCTACACCTTC. Translated, it gives CASSPTGTDYGYTF. The J gene is TRBJ1-2, the V gene TRBV19, with TRBD1 identical over 7 bases. The V gene's germline CDR1 is LNHDA and CDR2 SQIVND (reference sequence). V trimming: 6 bases; J trimming: 3 bases; junction bases outside the gene matches: 7. This CDR3 is 14 amino acids long.

The rearrangement uses TRBV5-1 and TRBJ2-7, with TRBD2 identical over 12 bases. J gave up 6 bases and V 0 bases, and 4 bases lay outside the gene matches. Germline V gives CDR1 SGHRS, CDR2 YFSETQ. There are 15 residues in the CDR3. The CDR3 DNA reads as TGCGCCAGCAGCTTGGACCAACTAGCGGGGGGCGAGCAGTACTTC. This gives the protein CASSLDQLAGGEQYF.

In this sample, this clone turned up a few times. V and J are TRBV5-1 and TRBJ2-2; 7 nucleotides align to TRBD2. Germline-derived CDR1 and CDR2 are SGHRS and YFSETQ. Losses at the gene ends were 5 bases for V and 2 bases for J; bases not matched to a gene: 6. This CDR3 contains 15 residues. The CDR3: CASRGGGDNTGELFF. The CDR3 DNA follows: TGCGCCAGCAGGGGGGGAGGGGACAACACCGGGGAGCTGTTTTTT.

This chain links TRBV2 with TRBJ2-7; D possibly corresponds to TRBD1 (6 bases). Germline CDR1 reads SNHLY; CDR2 reads FYNNEI. V lost 6 bases and J 1 base, leaving 16 bases between the germline ends. CDR3 length equals 15 residues. CDR3 coding DNA: TGTGCCAGCAGCCGAACGGAAGGGGGTTCCTACGAGCAGTACTTC. This sequence encodes CASSRTEGGSYEQYF. Variable domain in full (rest from reference TRBV2 and TRBJ2-7): EPEVTQTPSHQVTQMGQEVILRCVPISNHLYFYWYRQILGQKVEFLVSFYNNEISEKSEIFDDQFSVERPDGSNFTLKIRSTKLEDSAMYFCASSRTEGGSYEQYFGPGTRLTVT.